This T cell receptor beta chain originates from a study of cytomegalovirus exposure and HLA in healthy donors. Across the study: One earlier analysis, a look at around 170 million T cells, found approximately 120 million unique TCR beta sequences.

Germline CDR1 and CDR2: SEHNR and FQNEAQ (reference sequence). V lost 4 bases to trimming and J lost 1 base; unmatched junction nucleotides: 8. This CDR3 is built from 17 residues. Concerning this clone: No antigen is known for it.

Primers for the PCR totalled 60 Vbeta and 13 Jbeta. Sequencing was performed with immunoSEQ multiplex PCR; in TCRdb, only in-frame clones are kept and a portion is missing. The sample has tens of thousands of clones; around 83% are singletons. General study points: One later analysis reportedly identified an Asian-associated ancestry cluster that showed fewer N-insertions than the 666-donor mean. The investigators catalogued 150 or so TCR beta chains as cytomegalovirus-associated. With DRB1 most and HLA-C fewest, TCR association rates differed between HLA loci in a later analysis.

The specimen was PBMCs. This TCR came from a woman between 18 and 29 years old in good health and CMV-seronegative. V is TRBV7-9 and J is TRBJ2-4, with TRBD1 identical over 9 bases. In nucleotides, the CDR3 is TGTGCCAGCAGCTCCAACAGGGGGCATTGGGCCAAAAACATTCAGTACTTC. Its translation is CASSSNRGHWAKNIQYF.